The clone carrying this TCR beta chain was seen a few times. The data originate from a study of blood T cell repertoires in COVID-19. Study details: Acute and convalescent COVID-19 specimens originated in the United States, Italy and Spain. From T cells, B-cell-depleted T cells, or PBMCs came the material, which was cDNA or gDNA.

Clones were sequenced by immunoSEQ multiplex PCR, and TCRdb holds only the in-frame ones, with some missing. This table has 200,000 to 250,000 clones, around 84% appearing once. Trimming cost V 1 base and J 4 bases; bases outside gene matches: 5. Germline CDR1 SGHAT, CDR2 FQNNGV. CDR3 length: 16 residues. Sequenced: peripheral blood. This chain uses TRBV11-2 with TRBJ2-1; 9 bases agree with TRBD2. This clonotype was sampled from a woman aged 40 to 49 who had recovered from COVID-19. The CDR3 loop is CASSLVGLAGYNEQFF. Written as DNA, the CDR3 is TGTGCCAGCAGCTTAGTAGGGCTAGCGGGGTACAATGAGCAGTTCTTC.